This passage covers 25 T cell receptor beta chains from one sample sequenced in a study of shared clonotypes between healthy human individuals. This table comes from immunoSEQ multiplex PCR, and its TCRdb copy is limited to in-frame clones, with some not included. The sample has approximately 650,000 clones; around 95% are singletons. Naive CD8 cells were CD45RO-negative, positively selected for CCR7, excluding terminally differentiated effector memory CD45RA+ cells. Material for sequencing was naive CD8+ T cells sorted from blood. Receptors originate from a woman in her 30s in good health.

This chain joins TRBV7-2 and TRBJ1-4, with D tentatively TRBD1 (5 bases). Germline loops: CDR1 SGHTA, CDR2 FQGNSA. The CDR3 covers 14 residues. Trimming pared 5 bases from V and 3 bases from J, leaving 10 bases between. The CDR3 nucleotides read TGTGCCAGCAGCGGGGGACGGCCTAATGAAAAACTGTTTTTT. Its translation: CASSGGRPNEKLFF.

The V and J genes are TRBV6-5 and TRBJ2-2, with a possible D match to TRBD2 (6 bases). Germline-derived CDR1 and CDR2 are MNHEY and SVGAGI. The CDR3 loop spans 13 amino acids. V dropped 5 bases and J dropped 7 bases, with 11 bases sitting between them. The CDR3 is CASSDSSVGELFF. DNA of the CDR3: TGTGCCAGCAGTGATTCTAGCGTCGGGGAGCTGTTTTTT.

CDR3 loop: CASGPRGNQPQHF. In nucleotides, the CDR3 is TGTGCCAGCGGACCCAGGGGGAATCAGCCCCAGCATTTT. V and J are TRBV6-5 and TRBJ1-5; TRBD1 matches at 7 bases. Trimming removed 8 bases from V and 4 bases from J; junction bases left unmatched: 5. This CDR3 region has 13 residues. Per germline, CDR1 MNHEY and CDR2 SVGAGI.

The chain recombines TRBV5-4 with TRBJ1-2, with D possibly TRBD1 on 5 matching bases. The CDR3 extends over 13 amino acids. V was cut by 0 bases and J by 6 bases, with 9 bases left in between. Per the germline V gene, CDR1 is SGHNT and CDR2 is YYREEE (reference sequence). As DNA, the CDR3 is TGTGCCAGCAGCTTGGAGACAGTCCATGGCTACACCTTC. It translates to CASSLETVHGYTF.

The chain joins TRBV2 to TRBJ2-7, with unresolved D. This CDR3 region has 15 residues. Trimming took 1 base from V and 0 from J, leaving 10 bases between them. Per germline, CDR1 SNHLY and CDR2 FYNNEI. CDR3: CASSEGSPYSYEQYF. CDR3 DNA: TGTGCCAGCAGTGAAGGCAGCCCATACTCCTACGAGCAGTACTTC.

This clone was seen once. This chain connects TRBV4-1 to TRBJ1-3, with D uncertain. The CDR3 extends over 15 amino acids. Trimming shortened V by 0 bases and J by 2 bases, and 8 bases separated the two germline ends. Looked up from germline, CDR1 is MGHRA and CDR2 is YSYEKL. DNA of the CDR3: TGCGCCAGCAGCCAAGACACAAGAACTGGAAACACCATATATTTT. As protein: CASSQDTRTGNTIYF.

As regards this clone: Other DNA sequences in the sample encode the same CDR3. V is TRBV28 and J is TRBJ2-1; tentatively, D is TRBD2 (6 bases). Germline-derived CDR1 and CDR2 are MDHEN and SYDVKM. This CDR3 has 17 residues. Trimming took off 3 bases at V and 0 bases at J, with 15 bases between the two ends. In DNA, the CDR3 is TGTGCCAGCAGTTTCCGGCGGGACCTGAGCTCCTACAATGAGCAGTTCTTC. This encodes CASSFRRDLSSYNEQFF.

A word on this clone: The junction shows a germline mismatch at one end, possibly a read error. CDR3 protein: CASTSSLDTRYF. Here the CDR3 DNA reads TGTGCCAGCACTTCCTCTCTAGATACGCGGTATTTT. The chain carries TRBV6-1 and TRBJ2-3, with no clear D. The V gene's germline CDR1 is MNHNS and CDR2 SASEGT. The CDR3 has 12 residues.

The chain employs TRBV2 and TRBJ2-5; weak D call: TRBD2 (5 bases). The DNA end favors TRBJ2-7, so the J call may be wrong. Germline assignment: CDR1 SNHLY and CDR2 FYNNEI. The CDR3 totals 13 residues. The CDR3 sequence is CASSDARDYEQYF. DNA of the CDR3: TGTGCCAGCAGTGATGCCCGGGACTACGAGCAGTACTTC.

The chain links TRBV7-9 to TRBJ2-1; 9 bases agree with TRBD2. V was pared by 5 bases and J by 0 bases, with 5 bases of the junction left unmatched. CDR1 and CDR2 (germline): SEHNR, FQNEAQ (reference sequence). This CDR3 region has 16 residues. CDR3 DNA: TGTGCCAGCAGCCCAGGTAGCGGGAGCTCCTACAATGAGCAGTTCTTC. As protein: CASSPGSGSSYNEQFF.

This rearrangement joins TRBV5-4 to TRBJ2-7; 7 nucleotides align to TRBD1. The germline V gene has CDR1 SGHNT and CDR2 YYREEE (reference sequence). This CDR3 comprises 15 residues. The ends lost 2 bases at V and 0 bases at J; junction bases unmatched: 5. The CDR3 region has the DNA TGTGCCAGCAGCTTCTTCCCAGGGGGCTCCTACGAGCAGTACTTC. This encodes CASSFFPGGSYEQYF. The complete variable domain, with remaining parts taken from reference TRBV5-4 and TRBJ2-7, reads ETGVTQSPTHLIKTRGQQVTLRCSSQSGHNTVSWYQQALGQGPQFIFQYYREEENGRGNFPPRFSGLQFPNYSSELNVNALELDDSALYLCASSFFPGGSYEQYFGPGTRLTVT.

V gene TRBV6-5 combines with J gene TRBJ2-7; D perhaps matches TRBD1 (6 bases). Germline V gene sequence: CDR1 MNHEY, CDR2 SVGAGI. Trimming took 5 bases from V and 2 from J, leaving 10 bases between them. CDR3 length: 13 amino acids. The CDR3 nucleotides are TGTGCCAGCAGTCAGGGGTCCACCTACGAGCAGTACTTC. Its protein product is CASSQGSTYEQYF.

The V gene is TRBV10-2, the J gene TRBJ2-1; 7 nucleotides line up with TRBD2. V was pared by 7 bases and J by 2 bases, with 11 bases of the junction left unmatched. The CDR3 length is 16 residues. Germline V CDR1 and CDR2: WSHSY, SAAADI. CDR3: CASTERGGRPYNEQFF. The CDR3 nucleotides are TGCGCCAGCACCGAACGGGGCGGGAGACCCTACAATGAGCAGTTCTTC.

This sequence joins TRBV29-1 and TRBJ2-2; D call uncertain. The germline gives CDR1 SQVTM, CDR2 ANQGSEA. V was trimmed by 6 bases and J by 8 bases, leaving 10 bases between them. The CDR3 is made up of 11 amino acids. The CDR3 nucleotides read TGCAGCGTGGCCGAGAGTGGGGAGCTGTTTTTT. Translated: CSVAESGELFF.

This rearrangement joins TRBV2 to TRBJ2-3; 7 nucleotides align to TRBD1. V shed 8 bases, J shed 3 bases, and the junction held 11 bases outside the gene matches. Germline V gene lookup returns CDR1 SNHLY and CDR2 FYNNEI. The CDR3 totals 15 residues. The CDR3: CASARKGGLTDTQYF. Here the CDR3 DNA reads TGTGCCAGCGCACGGAAAGGGGGCTTGACAGATACGCAGTATTTT.

The rearrangement uses TRBV5-6 and TRBJ2-1; a weak D match, TRBD1 (5 bases). CDR1 SGHDT and CDR2 YYEEEE come from the germline V gene. There are 18 residues in the CDR3. V lost 0 bases, J lost 6 bases, and 22 bases lay in between. The DNA for the CDR3 is TGTGCCAGCAGCTTGGTAGGAGCGTGGGGCGTGGATTTCAATGAGCAGTTCTTC. Encoded protein: CASSLVGAWGVDFNEQFF.

The chain employs TRBV19 and TRBJ2-3; 8 bases match TRBD2. V lost 7 bases and J lost 1; bases outside the gene matches: 7. This CDR3 contains 15 residues. Germline V gives CDR1 LNHDA, CDR2 SQIVND (reference sequence). CDR3 residues: CASTHTTSGTDTQYF. The CDR3, as DNA: TGTGCCAGTACTCACACGACTAGCGGCACAGATACGCAGTATTTT.

V gene TRBV6-1 combines with J gene TRBJ2-5; no reliable D call. The CDR3 runs 13 residues. V was cut by 8 bases and J by 5 bases, with 15 bases left in between. The germline V gene has CDR1 MNHNS and CDR2 SASEGT. CDR3 region: CASCSELCETQYF. CDR3 DNA sequence: TGTGCCAGCTGCTCTGAGTTGTGCGAGACCCAGTACTTC.

This clone was found once. The chain has TRBV27 and TRBJ1-5; maybe TRBD1 (5 bases). The CDR3 extends over 12 amino acids. From germline, CDR1 is MNHEY and CDR2 SMNVEV (reference sequence). V gave up 5 bases and J gave up 5 bases, with 7 bases separating them. The DNA for the CDR3 is TGTGCCAGCAGTACAGGTTATCAGCCCCAGCATTTT. Translation gives CASSTGYQPQHF.

The V and J genes are TRBV7-8 and TRBJ2-2; no firm D call. CDR3 length: 14 amino acids. The germline CDR1 and CDR2 sequences are SGHVS and FQNEAQ. V lost 5 bases to trimming and J lost 2 bases, with 9 bases between them. The CDR3 nucleotides read TGTGCCAGCAGCCCCGAGGCCAACACCGGGGAGCTGTTTTTT. Encoded protein: CASSPEANTGELFF.

This chain connects TRBV6-1 to TRBJ2-4, with D uncertain. This CDR3 is built from 16 residues. V gave up 3 bases and J gave up 0 bases, with 12 bases separating them. Per the germline V gene, CDR1 is MNHNS and CDR2 is SASEGT. The CDR3 protein is CASSDNFSLAKNIQYF. The CDR3 DNA reads as TGTGCCAGCAGTGACAATTTTTCACTAGCCAAAAACATTCAGTACTTC.

The chain carries TRBV5-6 and TRBJ2-7, with 7 bases that match TRBD1. Germline CDR1 reads SGHDT; CDR2 reads YYEEEE. Trimming cost V 4 bases and J 3 bases; bases outside gene matches: 4. This CDR3 has 13 amino acids. CDR3 DNA sequence: TGTGCCAGCAGCGCGGACAGGATCTACGAGCAGTACTTC. Residues: CASSADRIYEQYF.

This chain connects TRBV28 to TRBJ1-5, with D perhaps TRBD1 (5 bases). Germline-derived CDR1 and CDR2 are MDHEN and SYDVKM. CDR3 length: 16 residues. Trimming shortened V by 6 bases and J by 2 bases, and 17 bases separated the two germline ends. CDR3 DNA sequence: TGTGCCAGCAGAACCCATTACAGGTATGGCAATCAGCCCCAGCATTTT. It yields the protein CASRTHYRYGNQPQHF.

The J gene is TRBJ2-5, the V gene TRBV19; 8 bases map to TRBD2. The DNA matches TRBJ2-7 better at its end, which makes the J call doubtful. CDR1 is LNHDA and CDR2 is SQIVND in the germline V gene (reference sequence). The CDR3 sequence is 15 residues long. This chain's CDR3 is CATRPSGWGGYEQYF. The CDR3 DNA is TGTGCCACCCGCCCTAGCGGGTGGGGGGGCTACGAGCAGTACTTC.

The gene calls are TRBV27 and TRBJ2-7; the match to TRBD2 covers 9 bases. The CDR3 length is 17 residues. After removal of 5 bases from V and 6 bases from J, the junction contained 17 bases not matched to a gene. Germline V lookup: CDR1 MNHEY, CDR2 SMNVEV (reference sequence). The CDR3, as DNA: TGTGCCAGCAGTCTAATGGGGTCGGCGGGAGGGCCCGTCGAGCAGTACTTC. Translated: CASSLMGSAGGPVEQYF.